Described below is a single T cell receptor beta chain sequence and its context. This specimen comes from a study of blood T cell repertoires in COVID-19. Study-wide context: The United States, Italy and Spain supplied acute and convalescent COVID-19 samples. PBMCs, B-cell-depleted T cells, or T cells provided the cDNA or gDNA that made up the material.

The CDR3 sequence is 12 residues long. V was trimmed by 3 bases and J by 5 bases, leaving 8 bases between them. CDR1 LGHDT and CDR2 YNNKEL come from the germline V gene (reference sequence). In the study's own analysis: Amplification from reference gene primers served as the basis for estimated nucleated cell counts. The assay was immunoSEQ multiplex PCR, and TCRdb's table has in-frame clones only and misses some. That table furnishes V, J and clone size, whereas the DNA furnished D and trimming. The sample records approximately 300,000 clones, approximately 90% being singletons. The source is a man under 40 with acute or convalescent COVID-19. The sequencing input was peripheral blood. J is TRBJ2-7 and V is TRBV3-1 (or the pseudogene TRBV3-2), with a tentative D call TRBD2 (5 bases). The CDR3 bases are TGTGCCAGCAGCCATCGGCGGGACGAGCAGTACTTC. Its protein is CASSHRRDEQYF.